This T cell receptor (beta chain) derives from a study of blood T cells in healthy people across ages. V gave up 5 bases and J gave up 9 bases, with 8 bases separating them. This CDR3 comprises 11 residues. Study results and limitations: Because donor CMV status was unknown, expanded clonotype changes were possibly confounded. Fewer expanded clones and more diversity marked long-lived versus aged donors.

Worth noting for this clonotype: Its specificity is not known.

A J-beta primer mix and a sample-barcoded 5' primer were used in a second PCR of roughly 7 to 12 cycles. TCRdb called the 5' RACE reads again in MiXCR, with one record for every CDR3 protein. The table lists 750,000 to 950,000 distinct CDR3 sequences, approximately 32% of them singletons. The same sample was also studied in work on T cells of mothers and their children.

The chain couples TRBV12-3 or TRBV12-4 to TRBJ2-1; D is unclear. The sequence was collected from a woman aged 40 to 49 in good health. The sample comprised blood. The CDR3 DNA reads TGTGCCAGCAGTGACTCGGGTGAGCAGTTCTTC. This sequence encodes CASSDSGEQFF.